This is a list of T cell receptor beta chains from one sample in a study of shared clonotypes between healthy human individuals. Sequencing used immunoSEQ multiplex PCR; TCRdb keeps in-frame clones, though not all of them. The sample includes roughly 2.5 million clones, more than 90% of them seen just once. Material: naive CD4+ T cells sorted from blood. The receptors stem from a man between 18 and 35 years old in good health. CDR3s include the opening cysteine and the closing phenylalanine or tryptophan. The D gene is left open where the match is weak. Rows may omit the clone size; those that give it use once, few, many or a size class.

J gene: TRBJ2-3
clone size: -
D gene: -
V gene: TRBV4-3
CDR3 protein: CAKRPFGIPDTQYF
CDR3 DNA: TGCGCCAAGCGCCCTTTTGGGATCCCAGATACGCAGTATTTT

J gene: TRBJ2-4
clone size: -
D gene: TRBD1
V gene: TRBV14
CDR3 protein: CASSPWTGGDVRVYF
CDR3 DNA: TGTGCCAGCAGCCCCTGGACAGGGGGCGACGTTCGCGTCTACTTC

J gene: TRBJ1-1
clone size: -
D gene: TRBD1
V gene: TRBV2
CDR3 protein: CASAGGRSTEAFF
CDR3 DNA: TGTGCCAGCGCAGGGGGCCGGAGCACTGAAGCTTTCTTT

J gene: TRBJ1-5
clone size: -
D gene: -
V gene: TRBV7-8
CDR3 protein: CASSSRREGDIQPQHF
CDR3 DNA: TGTGCCAGCAGCTCTCGCCGGGAGGGGGATATTCAGCCCCAGCATTTT

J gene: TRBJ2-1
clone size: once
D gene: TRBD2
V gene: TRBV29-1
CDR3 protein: CSVAGTSGLLLNEQFF
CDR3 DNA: TGCAGCGTTGCAGGGACTAGCGGACTCCTACTCAATGAGCAGTTCTTC

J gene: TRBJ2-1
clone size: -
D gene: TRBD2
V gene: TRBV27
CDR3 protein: CARPPRGGRHNEQFF
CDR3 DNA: TGTGCCCGACCACCCCGGGGGGGCCGTCACAATGAGCAGTTCTTC

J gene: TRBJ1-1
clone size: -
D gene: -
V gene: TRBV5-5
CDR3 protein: CASSQTNTEAFF
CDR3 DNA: TGTGCCAGCAGCCAGACCAACACTGAAGCTTTCTTT

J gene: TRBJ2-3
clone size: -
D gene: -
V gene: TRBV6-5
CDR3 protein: CASSYSMGFPTDTQYF
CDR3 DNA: TGTGCCAGCAGTTACTCGATGGGTTTCCCCACAGATACGCAGTATTTT

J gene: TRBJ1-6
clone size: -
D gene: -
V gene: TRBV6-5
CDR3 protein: CASSYAVKAPLHF
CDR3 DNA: TGTGCCAGCAGCTACGCTGTTAAGGCACCCCTCCACTTT

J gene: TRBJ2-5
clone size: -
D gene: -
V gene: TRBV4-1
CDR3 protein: CASSQVGSGGSAQYF
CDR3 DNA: TGCGCCAGCAGCCAAGTAGGATCCGGGGGATCGGCCCAGTACTTC

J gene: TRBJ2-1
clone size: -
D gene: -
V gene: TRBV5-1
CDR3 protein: CASSLAGNEQFF
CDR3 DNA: TGCGCCAGCAGCTTGGCAGGGAATGAGCAGTTCTTC

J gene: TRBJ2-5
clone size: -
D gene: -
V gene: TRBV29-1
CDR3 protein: CSVEGRRYETQYF
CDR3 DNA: TGCAGCGTTGAAGGCCGCCGTTATGAGACCCAGTACTTC

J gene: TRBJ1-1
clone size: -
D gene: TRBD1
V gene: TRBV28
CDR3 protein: CASRGGQGSTEAFF
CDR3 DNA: TGTGCCAGCAGGGGGGGACAGGGATCCACTGAAGCTTTCTTT

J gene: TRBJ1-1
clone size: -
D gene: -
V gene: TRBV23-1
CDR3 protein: CASSPRQCEAFF
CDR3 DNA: TGCGCCAGCAGTCCCCGTCAGTGTGAAGCTTTCTTT

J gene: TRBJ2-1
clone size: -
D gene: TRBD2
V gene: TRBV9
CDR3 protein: CASSVSGGVSYNEQFF
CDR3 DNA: TGTGCCAGCAGCGTATCGGGAGGTGTCTCCTACAATGAGCAGTTCTTC

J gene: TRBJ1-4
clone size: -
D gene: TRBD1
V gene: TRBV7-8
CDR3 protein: CASSSGTVGEKLFF
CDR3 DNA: TGTGCCAGCAGCTCCGGGACAGTTGGTGAAAAACTGTTTTTT

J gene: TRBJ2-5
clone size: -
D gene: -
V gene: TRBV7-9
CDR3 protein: CASSWTVQETQYF
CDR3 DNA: TGTGCCAGCAGCTGGACAGTTCAAGAGACCCAGTACTTC

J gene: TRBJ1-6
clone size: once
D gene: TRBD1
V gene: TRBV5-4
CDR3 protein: CASSLLDRGSSPLHF
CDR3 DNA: TGTGCCAGCAGCCTCCTGGACAGGGGTAGTTCACCCCTCCACTTT

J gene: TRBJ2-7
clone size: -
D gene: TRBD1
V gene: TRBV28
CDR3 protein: CASTRTGAPYEQYF
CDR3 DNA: TGTGCCAGCACTAGGACAGGGGCTCCCTACGAGCAGTACTTC

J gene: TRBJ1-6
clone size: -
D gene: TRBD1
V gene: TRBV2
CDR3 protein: CASRIQGASPLHF
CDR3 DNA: TGTGCCAGCAGAATACAGGGGGCATCACCCCTCCACTTT

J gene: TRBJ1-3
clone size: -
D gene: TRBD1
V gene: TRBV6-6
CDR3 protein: CASSTGASGNTIYF
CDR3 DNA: TGTGCCAGCAGCACAGGGGCCTCTGGAAACACCATATATTTT

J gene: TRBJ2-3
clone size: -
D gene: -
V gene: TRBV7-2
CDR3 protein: CASSLGPADTQYF
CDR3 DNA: TGTGCCAGCAGCTTAGGGCCGGCAGATACGCAGTATTTT

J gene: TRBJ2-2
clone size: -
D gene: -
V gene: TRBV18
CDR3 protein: CASSLTGELFF
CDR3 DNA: TGTGCCAGCTCACTAACCGGGGAGCTGTTTTTT

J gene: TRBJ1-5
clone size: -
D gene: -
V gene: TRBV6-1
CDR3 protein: CASSESGAPGSNQPQHF
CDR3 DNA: TGTGCCAGCAGTGAGTCAGGGGCGCCCGGTAGCAATCAGCCCCAGCATTTT

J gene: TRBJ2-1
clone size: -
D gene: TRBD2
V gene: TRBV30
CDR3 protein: CAWSPGTSGHLQFF
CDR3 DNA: TGTGCCTGGTCACCCGGGACTAGCGGTCACCTACAGTTCTTC

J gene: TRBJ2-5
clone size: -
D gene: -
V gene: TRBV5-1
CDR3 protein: CASSLEGHPQETQYF
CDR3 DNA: TGCGCCAGCAGCTTGGAAGGACACCCACAAGAGACCCAGTACTTC

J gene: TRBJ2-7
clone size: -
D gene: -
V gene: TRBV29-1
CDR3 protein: CSVKLRDINSYEQYF
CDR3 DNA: TGCAGCGTGAAACTCCGGGACATCAACTCCTACGAGCAGTACTTC

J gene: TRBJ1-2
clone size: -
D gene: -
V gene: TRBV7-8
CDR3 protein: CASSLEGPLGVYGYTF
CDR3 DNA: TGTGCCAGCAGCTTAGAGGGACCGTTGGGGGTCTATGGCTACACCTTC

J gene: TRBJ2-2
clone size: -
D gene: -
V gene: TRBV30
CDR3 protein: CAWSVQAKKNTGELFF
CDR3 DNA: TGTGCCTGGAGCGTACAGGCGAAAAAGAACACCGGGGAGCTGTTTTTT

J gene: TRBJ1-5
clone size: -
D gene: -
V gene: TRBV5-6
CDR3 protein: CASSFKGTAGNQPQHF
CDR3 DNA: TGTGCCAGCAGCTTCAAGGGGACGGCAGGCAATCAGCCCCAGCATTTT

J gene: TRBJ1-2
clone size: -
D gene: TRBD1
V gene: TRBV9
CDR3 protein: CASSPEQGVDGYTF
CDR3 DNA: TGTGCCAGCAGCCCAGAACAGGGGGTCGATGGCTACACCTTC

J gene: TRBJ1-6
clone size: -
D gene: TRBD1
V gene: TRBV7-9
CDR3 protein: CASGQGGQANSPLHF
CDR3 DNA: TGTGCCAGCGGACAGGGGGGACAGGCCAATTCACCCCTCCACTTT

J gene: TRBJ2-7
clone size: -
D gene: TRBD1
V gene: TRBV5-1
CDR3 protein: CASSRDRGYEQYF
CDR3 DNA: TGCGCCAGCAGCCGGGACAGGGGCTACGAGCAGTACTTC

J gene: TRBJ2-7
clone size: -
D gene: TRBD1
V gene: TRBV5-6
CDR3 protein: CASSSDRGPYEQYF
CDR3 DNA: TGTGCCAGCAGCTCGGACAGGGGACCTTACGAGCAGTACTTC

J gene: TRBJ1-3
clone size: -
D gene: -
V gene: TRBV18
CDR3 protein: CASSLNDGNTIYF
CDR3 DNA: TGTGCCAGCTCACTCAACGACGGAAACACCATATATTTT

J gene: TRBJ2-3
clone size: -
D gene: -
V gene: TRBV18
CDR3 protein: CASSPPATRATDTQYF
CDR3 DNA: TGTGCCAGCTCACCACCGGCGACGCGGGCAACAGATACGCAGTATTTT

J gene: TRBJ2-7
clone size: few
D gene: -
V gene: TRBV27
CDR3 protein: CASRDLGQGSYEQYF
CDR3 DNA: TGTGCCAGCAGAGATTTGGGGCAGGGTTCCTACGAGCAGTACTTC

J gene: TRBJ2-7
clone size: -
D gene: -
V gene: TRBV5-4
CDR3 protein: CASSLDSRTYEQYF
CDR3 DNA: TGTGCCAGCAGCTTGGACTCGCGAACCTACGAGCAGTACTTC

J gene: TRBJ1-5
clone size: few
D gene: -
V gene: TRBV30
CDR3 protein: CAWNSGGYNQPQHF
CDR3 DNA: TGTGCCTGGAACAGCGGGGGCTACAATCAGCCCCAGCATTTT

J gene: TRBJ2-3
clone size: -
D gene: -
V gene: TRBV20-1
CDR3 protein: CSARDRDTQYF
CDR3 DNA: TGCAGTGCTAGAGATCGGGATACGCAGTATTTT

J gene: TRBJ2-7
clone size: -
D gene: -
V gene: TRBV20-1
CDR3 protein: CSARNEQYF
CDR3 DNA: TGCAGTGCTAGAAACGAGCAGTACTTC

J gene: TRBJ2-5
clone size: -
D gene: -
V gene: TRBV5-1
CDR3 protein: CASSLGGFKQETQYF
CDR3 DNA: TGCGCCAGCAGCTTGGGGGGGTTTAAACAAGAGACCCAGTACTTC

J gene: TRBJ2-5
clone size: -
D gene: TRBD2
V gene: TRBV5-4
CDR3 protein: CASSLWTSGKETQYF
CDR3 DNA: TGTGCCAGCAGCTTGTGGACTAGCGGGAAAGAGACCCAGTACTTC

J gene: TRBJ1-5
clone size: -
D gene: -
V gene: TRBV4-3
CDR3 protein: CASREGVGSNQPQHF
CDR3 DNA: TGCGCCAGCAGGGAAGGGGTGGGGAGCAATCAGCCCCAGCATTTT